This T cell receptor beta chain was profiled in a study of blood T cells in healthy people across ages (dated by TCRdb to between 2014 and 2017). About the study as a whole: In model experiments, template switching captured about one uniquely barcoded TCR beta cDNA molecule for every two T cells. Donors were grouped into four age groups: young (average approximately 15 years), middle-aged (39), aged (around 60) and long-lived (82). To avoid experimental bias, donors of different ages were randomly spread across the sequencing lanes. To track age-related changes in TCR beta repertoire diversity, the study relied on deep sequencing normalized with unique cDNA molecular identifiers. Two additional independent replicas of 1 million unique cDNA reads from the same blood draw were analyzed for two donors (one aged 18 to 29 and one aged 80 or older).

Points the paper makes about the study in general: Estimates of total diversity based on one million sequenced T cells were regarded as lower bounds and as underestimates. Bulk unsorted PBMC profiling prevented conclusive comparison of naive and antigen-experienced compartments. Compared with the aged group, the long-lived group had more naive CD4+ T cells, fewer expanded clones and increased TCR diversity, a pattern suggesting age selection. There was a strong correlation between observed TCR beta diversity and the percentage of naive T cells measured by flow cytometry. Donor CMV infection status was unknown, potentially confounding age-related changes in expanded clonotypes. Observed TCR beta diversity per million T cells fell roughly linearly with age, and a significant reduction was already apparent by age about 36.

Donors were 40 or so systemically healthy Caucasian individuals from Russia aged roughly 6 to 90 years. Each donor gave ten milliliters of peripheral blood, collected into EDTA-treated Vacutainer tubes. Ficoll-Paque density-gradient centrifugation was used to isolate PBMCs, with at least 7 million obtained per sample. Total RNA, at least 6 micrograms per sample, was extracted from PBMCs with Trizol reagent. Naive CD45RAhigh/CD27high T cell percentages were measured by flow cytometry on a PBMC aliquot from every donor. Concerning this clonotype: The antigen this receptor binds is unknown. Within one base of it there is no much larger clone, and no base qualities were kept.

Library prep was done by 5' RACE. A second roughly 6 to 12 cycle PCR used a sample-barcoded 5' primer and a J-beta primer mix. Each TCR beta cDNA molecule received a unique molecular identifier from a template-switch 5' adaptor carrying 12 random nucleotides. Each sample yielded at least 2.5 million CDR3-containing paired-end reads. All of the RNA was converted into first-strand cDNA using the Mint cDNA synthesis kit, with a TRBC-specific oligonucleotide serving as the primer. All cDNA was treated with uracil-DNA glycosylase and then went through a first 18-cycle PCR with the universal primers M1SS and BC2_uni_R. The original methods were these. For normalization, 1 million high-quality reads, each with a distinct molecular identifier, were randomly selected from each sample. Reads with shared molecular identifiers were discarded instead of being binned into consensus sequences. MiTCR, set to a Q25 quality threshold and the strictest error-elimination algorithm, was used for CDR3 identification, clonotype clustering and error correction. A nonparametric unseen species model with Euler transformation was used to estimate lower-bound total TCR beta diversity. TCRdb reprocessing: public reads trimmed at Q25 with fastp, clones called with MiXCR, in-frame beta chains kept. Rows are unified per CDR3 protein, each entry keeping the most common DNA and genes. The V and J calls come from TCRdb's annotation, not from the publication. In all, the sample holds fewer than 2,000,000 distinct CDR3 sequences, and roughly 43% of those were seen once. In total, the top ten clones hold about 23% of the sample.

Reading the germline V gene gives CDR1 SGHRS and CDR2 YFSETQ. The cysteine opens and the phenylalanine closes a CDR3 of 17 amino acids. The DNA shown is the 51-base CDR3, in frame from base 1. Trimmed from V: 5 bases; trimmed from J: 3 bases; junction bases lacking a gene match: 8. The chain joins TRBV5-1 to TRBJ2-1, with 13 bases aligning to TRBD2. Sequencing used blood. This clonotype originated in a human donor in good health. The nucleotide sequence is TGCGCCAGCAGGCATGGGACTAGCGGGGCGAGCTACAATGAGCAGTTCTTC. Its translation reads: CASRHGTSGASYNEQFF.